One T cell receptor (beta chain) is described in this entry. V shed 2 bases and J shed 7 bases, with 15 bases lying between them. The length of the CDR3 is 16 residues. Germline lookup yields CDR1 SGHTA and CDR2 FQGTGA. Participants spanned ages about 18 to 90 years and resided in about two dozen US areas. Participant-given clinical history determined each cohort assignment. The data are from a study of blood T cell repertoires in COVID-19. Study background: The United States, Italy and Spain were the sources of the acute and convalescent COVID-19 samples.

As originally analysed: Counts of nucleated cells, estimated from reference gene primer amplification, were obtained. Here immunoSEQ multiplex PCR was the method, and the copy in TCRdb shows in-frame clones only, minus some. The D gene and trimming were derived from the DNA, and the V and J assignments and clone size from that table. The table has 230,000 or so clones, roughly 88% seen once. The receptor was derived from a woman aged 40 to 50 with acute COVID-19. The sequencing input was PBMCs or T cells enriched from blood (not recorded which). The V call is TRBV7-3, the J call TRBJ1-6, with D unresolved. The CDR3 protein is CASSLSPRTENSPLHF. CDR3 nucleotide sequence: TGTGCCAGCAGCTTATCACCACGAACGGAGAATTCACCCCTCCACTTT. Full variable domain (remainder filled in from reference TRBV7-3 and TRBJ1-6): GAGVSQTPSNKVTEKGKYVELRCDPISGHTALYWYRQSLGQGPEFLIYFQGTGAADDSGLPNDRFFAVRPEGSVSTLKIQRTERGDSAVYLCASSLSPRTENSPLHFGNGTRLTVT.